These 29 T cell receptor beta chains came from one sample sequenced in a study of T cell responses to AZD1222 COVID-19 vaccine. Using immunoSEQ multiplex PCR, the repertoire was profiled, and TCRdb retains in-frame clones only, with some absent. The sample has more than 95,000 clones, approximately 88% seen once. This specimen consisted of peripheral blood, obtained on day 0 of AZD1222 vaccination. The source is an adult in good health.

This clone was counted a few times. J is TRBJ1-2 and V is TRBV14; 7 positions match TRBD1. This CDR3 spans 15 amino acids. Germline loops: CDR1 SGHDN, CDR2 FVKESK. V was clipped by 2 bases and J by 1 base; unmatched bases: 4. CDR3 loop: CASSQNRGHNYGYTF. In DNA form, the CDR3 reads TGTGCCAGCAGCCAAAACAGGGGACATAACTATGGCTACACCTTC.

This CDR3 is CASSLNRINEKLFF. CDR3 nucleotides: TGTGCCAGCAGTTTGAACAGGATCAATGAAAAACTGTTTTTT. The rearrangement uses TRBV5-6 and TRBJ1-4; a weak D match, TRBD1 (5 bases). V dropped 5 bases and J dropped 5 bases, with 13 bases sitting between them. The CDR3 is made up of 14 amino acids. CDR1 is SGHDT and CDR2 is YYEEEE in the germline V gene.

The genes are TRBV5-1 and TRBJ2-3, with 8 bases identical to TRBD2. The V gene end was trimmed by 3 bases and the J gene end by 5 bases; junction bases not matched to a gene: 11. CDR1 is SGHRS and CDR2 is YFSETQ in the germline V gene. The CDR3 is 16 residues long. The CDR3 reads CASSSGSGSIVDTQYF. CDR3 in DNA: TGCGCCAGCAGCTCCGGAAGCGGGAGTATTGTAGATACGCAGTATTTT.

The chain has TRBV9 and TRBJ1-3; perhaps TRBD1 as D (6 bases). This CDR3 region has 15 residues. The germline gives CDR1 SGDLS, CDR2 YYNGEE. V was trimmed by 3 bases and J by 6 bases, leaving 16 bases between them. The CDR3 reads CASSATGTPLNTIYF. DNA of the CDR3: TGTGCCAGCAGCGCCACAGGGACCCCCCTAAACACCATATATTTT.

This chain links TRBV4-2 with TRBJ2-7; tentative D call: TRBD2 (5 bases). The CDR3 has 16 amino acids. In germline, CDR1 is LGHNA, CDR2 YNFKEQ. Between the trimmed V and J ends, which lost 2 bases and 3 bases, there was a span of 17 bases. As DNA, the CDR3 is TGTGCCAGCAGCCAACTAACTAGTCATCCGGACTACGAGCAGTACTTC. It yields the protein CASSQLTSHPDYEQYF.

The chain carries TRBV7-2 and TRBJ2-5; a possible D gene is TRBD2 (5 bases). The CDR3 extends over 16 amino acids. V was clipped by 5 bases and J by 5 bases, with 21 bases between them. Germline loops: CDR1 SGHTA, CDR2 FQGNSA. CDR3 nucleotide sequence: TGTGCCAGCAGCCCCCGTGTAGGACTTGTAACGGAGACCCAGTACTTC. This encodes CASSPRVGLVTETQYF.

The chain recombines TRBV6-1 with TRBJ2-1; either TRBD1 or TRBD2 may supply D (5 bases each). CDR1 is MNHNS, CDR2 SASEGT, per germline. Trimming removed 3 bases from V and 9 bases from J, with 24 bases in between. The CDR3 is made up of 17 amino acids. The CDR3 region has the DNA TGTGCCAGCAGTGATCCGGCCAGGACCCGGTGGGGGAGTGAGCAGTTCTTC. Translation gives CASSDPARTRWGSEQFF.

The chain carries TRBV19 and TRBJ2-1; 13 bases fit TRBD2. The CDR3 is made up of 15 amino acids. The V gene's germline CDR1 is LNHDA and CDR2 SQIVND (reference sequence). V lost 7 bases and J lost 8; bases outside the gene matches: 8. The CDR3 loop is CASTQLAGGSDEQFF. The CDR3, as DNA: TGTGCCAGTACCCAACTAGCGGGAGGGTCAGATGAGCAGTTCTTC.

This rearrangement joins TRBV9 to TRBJ2-7, with D uncertain. CDR3 length: 16 amino acids. Looked up from germline, CDR1 is SGDLS and CDR2 is YYNGEE. Deletions cut 1 base from V and 2 bases from J, with 16 bases between. In DNA form, the CDR3 reads TGTGCCAGCAGCGTATTTGAGGATCCTGGACCCTACGAGCAGTACTTC. Encoded protein: CASSVFEDPGPYEQYF.

This sequence joins TRBV6-2 or TRBV6-3 and TRBJ1-1; D is unclear. The V end was cut by 3 bases, the J end by 8 bases, with 13 bases between. The CDR3 loop spans 13 amino acids. The germline gives CDR1 MNHEY, CDR2 SVGEGT. CDR3 DNA sequence: TGTGCCAGCAGTTATGGGCGGGCCCACGAAGCTTTCTTT. Encoded protein: CASSYGRAHEAFF.

The CDR3 coding sequence is TGTGCCAGCTCAAGGGACGGCTATAATTCACCCCTCCACTTT. Encoded protein: CASSRDGYNSPLHF. The chain employs TRBV18 and TRBJ1-6; D might be TRBD1 (5 bases). Germline V gives CDR1 KGHSH, CDR2 LQKENI. This CDR3 has 14 amino acids. Trimming stripped 5 bases from V and 3 bases from J, with 8 bases between.

V usage is TRBV10-3 and J usage is TRBJ1-4; 7 positions match TRBD1. Germline lookup yields CDR1 ENHRY and CDR2 SYGVKD. Trimming took 3 bases from V and 14 from J; bases not matched to a gene: 6. The CDR3 is 12 amino acids. The CDR3 is CAISEHAQGLFF. The CDR3 coding sequence is TGTGCCATCAGTGAACACGCACAGGGGCTGTTTTTT.

The rearrangement links TRBV7-3 to TRBJ2-7; maybe TRBD1 (5 bases). The CDR3 totals 17 residues. Looked up from germline, CDR1 is SGHTA and CDR2 is FQGTGA. V lost 4 bases to trimming and J lost 3 bases, with 22 bases between them. The CDR3 nucleotides read TGTGCCAGCAGCTATTCCGATCCAGGGCTTGATTGCTACGAGCAGTACTTC. It encodes CASSYSDPGLDCYEQYF.

The chain couples TRBV2 to TRBJ1-3, with TRBD1 identical over 9 bases. The CDR3 extends over 17 amino acids. Germline values: CDR1 SNHLY, CDR2 FYNNEI. Trimming cost V 4 bases and J 1 base; bases outside gene matches: 8. The CDR3 spells CASSGGQGSPSGNTIYF. DNA of the CDR3: TGTGCCAGCAGTGGGGGACAGGGTTCCCCTTCTGGAAACACCATATATTTT.

The chain has TRBV19 and TRBJ1-1, with D possibly TRBD1 on 5 matching bases. With 0 bases removed from V and 0 bases from J, the gap between germline ends came to 11 bases. Germline V gene sequence: CDR1 LNHDA, CDR2 SQIVND (reference sequence). This CDR3 has 16 residues. CDR3 sequence: CASSIDSRQLNTEAFF. In DNA form, the CDR3 reads TGTGCCAGTAGTATAGATTCGAGACAGTTGAACACTGAAGCTTTCTTT.

This chain joins TRBV9 and TRBJ1-1, with a tentative D call TRBD1 (5 bases). Per the germline V gene, CDR1 is SGDLS and CDR2 is YYNGEE. The CDR3 runs to 15 residues. V dropped 0 bases and J dropped 1 base, with 10 bases sitting between them. CDR3 in amino acids: CASSVGGMGNTEAFF. The DNA for the CDR3 is TGTGCCAGCAGCGTAGGGGGGATGGGGAACACTGAAGCTTTCTTT.

The rearrangement joins TRBV4-1 to TRBJ2-5, with a weak D call TRBD2 (5 bases). Germline CDR1 MGHRA, CDR2 YSYEKL. The ends were cut back, 0 bases at V and 1 base at J, with 6 bases in the middle. The CDR3 consists of 14 residues. The CDR3 loop reads CASSQEGGQETQYF. The DNA for the CDR3 is TGCGCCAGCAGCCAAGAAGGAGGCCAAGAGACCCAGTACTTC.

Written as DNA, the CDR3 is TGTGCCAGCAGCTTAGGGTACTCTGGGGCCAACGTCCTGACTTTC. Translated: CASSLGYSGANVLTF. This sequence joins TRBV7-2 and TRBJ2-6; no firm D call. V dropped 1 base and J dropped 0 bases, with 4 bases sitting between them. The CDR3 totals 15 residues. The germline V gene encodes CDR1 SGHTA and CDR2 FQGNSA.

This clone occurred once. The CDR3 loop is CASSLPQLNTEAFF. As DNA, the CDR3 is TGTGCCAGCAGTTTACCCCAGTTAAACACTGAAGCTTTCTTT. The chain is built from TRBV28 and TRBJ1-1; D unclear. Trimming left V 2 bases short and J 2 bases short, with 9 bases between. Germline V gives CDR1 MDHEN, CDR2 SYDVKM. CDR3 length equals 14 residues.

The chain couples TRBV7-8 to TRBJ1-2; TRBD1 matches at 7 bases. The CDR3 is 13 residues long. Trimming removed 5 bases from V and 7 bases from J; junction bases left unmatched: 7. Germline values: CDR1 SGHVS, CDR2 FQNEAQ. CDR3 in DNA: TGTGCCAGCAGCCTATGGGACAGTAGTGGCTACACCTTC. Its protein is CASSLWDSSGYTF.

The genes are TRBV6-5 and TRBJ1-1; no reliable D call. V lost 5 bases to trimming and J lost 0 bases, with 10 bases between them. CDR1 and CDR2 (germline): MNHEY, SVGAGI. The CDR3 has 14 amino acids. Here the CDR3 DNA reads TGTGCCAGCAGTCCGGGTCGATTGAACACTGAAGCTTTCTTT. Its translation: CASSPGRLNTEAFF.

The chain is built from TRBV14 and TRBJ1-4; D might be TRBD1 (6 bases). Germline lookup yields CDR1 SGHDN and CDR2 FVKESK. The V end lost 4 bases, the J end lost 7 bases, and 22 bases lay between the germline ends. CDR3 length: 17 residues. In DNA form, the CDR3 reads TGTGCCAGCAGCCGATTTAATGCCGGGACAAGAGGTGAAAAACTGTTTTTT. Translated: CASSRFNAGTRGEKLFF. The complete variable domain, with remaining parts taken from reference TRBV14 and TRBJ1-4, reads EAGVTQFPSHSVIEKGQTVTLRCDPISGHDNLYWYRRVMGKEIKFLLHFVKESKQDESGMPNNRFLAERTGGTYSTLKVQPAELEDSGVYFCASSRFNAGTRGEKLFFGSGTQLSVL.

The rearrangement joins TRBV6-6 to TRBJ2-1, with 7 bases lining up with TRBD2. Germline CDR1 MNHNY, CDR2 SVGAGI (reference sequence). There are 15 residues in the CDR3. The V and J ends lost 5 bases and 4 bases, in that order; junction bases with no gene match: 8. CDR3 sequence: CASSDLAGEYNEQFF. The DNA for the CDR3 is TGTGCCAGCAGTGACCTCGCGGGGGAGTACAATGAGCAGTTCTTC.

V is TRBV27 and J is TRBJ1-2, with TRBD1 as a possible D gene (6 bases). Trimming stripped 2 bases from V and 4 bases from J, with 14 bases between. Germline CDR1 is MNHEY and CDR2 is SMNVEV (reference sequence). This CDR3 comprises 15 residues. CDR3 region: CASSLVSRGGYGYTF. In nucleotides, the CDR3 is TGTGCCAGCAGTTTAGTTTCCAGGGGAGGCTATGGCTACACCTTC.

The chain joins TRBV29-1 to TRBJ1-3; possible D gene TRBD1, 5 bases. In germline, CDR1 is SQVTM, CDR2 ANQGSEA. Trimming took 4 bases from V and 4 from J, leaving 11 bases between them. The CDR3 extends over 13 amino acids. Here the CDR3 reads CSVVQGQGNTIYF. The CDR3 DNA follows: TGCAGCGTTGTGCAGGGCCAAGGAAACACCATATATTTT.

DNA of the CDR3: TGTGCCAGCAGCGTCGAGACAGGCCTCCCTATCTATGGCTACACCTTC. It is translated as CASSVETGLPIYGYTF. The chain employs TRBV9 and TRBJ1-2; possible D gene TRBD1, 6 bases. The V and J ends lost 2 bases and 4 bases respectively, with 18 bases between them. CDR3 length equals 16 residues. Germline CDR1 and CDR2: SGDLS and YYNGEE.

This chain's CDR3 is CASSQDVGAGSSYEQYF. The CDR3 nucleotides are TGCGCCAGCAGCCAAGATGTCGGAGCGGGGAGCTCCTACGAGCAGTACTTC. The rearrangement uses TRBV4-3 and TRBJ2-7; 7 nucleotides agree with TRBD2. With 0 bases clipped from V and 0 bases from J, the junction kept 8 bases outside the gene matches. CDR3 length: 17 residues. Germline CDR1 LGHNA, CDR2 YSLEER.

The gene calls are TRBV28 and TRBJ2-5; D is perhaps TRBD2 (6 bases). The V end lost 7 bases, the J end lost 5 bases, and 17 bases lay between the germline ends. CDR1 and CDR2 (germline): MDHEN, SYDVKM. This CDR3 has 14 amino acids. CDR3 nucleotides: TGTGCCAGCATTCACTCCGACAGCGGGGAGACCCAGTACTTC. The encoded protein is CASIHSDSGETQYF. The whole variable domain, remainder taken from reference TRBV28 and TRBJ2-5, is DVKVTQSSRYLVKRTGEKVFLECVQDMDHENMFWYRQDPGLGLRLIYFSYDVKMKEKGDIPEGYSVSREKKERFSLILESASTNQTSMYLCASIHSDSGETQYFGPGTRLLVL.

The rearrangement uses TRBV6-5 and TRBJ1-5; D is possibly TRBD1 (5 bases). Germline V gene data show CDR1 as MNHEY and CDR2 as SVGAGI. This CDR3 has 15 residues. V was trimmed by 2 bases and J by 7 bases, leaving 15 bases between them. CDR3 protein: CASSYSGGAGQPQHF. CDR3 nucleotides: TGTGCCAGCAGTTACAGTGGCGGGGCTGGGCAGCCCCAGCATTTT.